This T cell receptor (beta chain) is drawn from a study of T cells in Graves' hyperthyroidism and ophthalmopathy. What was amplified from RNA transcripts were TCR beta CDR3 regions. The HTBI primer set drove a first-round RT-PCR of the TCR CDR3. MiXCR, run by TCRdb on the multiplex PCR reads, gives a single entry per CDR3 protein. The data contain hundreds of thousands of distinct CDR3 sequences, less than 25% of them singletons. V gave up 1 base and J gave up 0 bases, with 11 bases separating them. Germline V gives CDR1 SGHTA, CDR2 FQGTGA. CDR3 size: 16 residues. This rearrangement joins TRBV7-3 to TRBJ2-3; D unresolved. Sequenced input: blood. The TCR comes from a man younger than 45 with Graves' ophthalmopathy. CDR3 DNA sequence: TGTGCCAGCAGCTTAAAAGGCGGAGCAAGCACAGATACGCAGTATTTT. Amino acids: CASSLKGGASTDTQYF.